The present T cell receptor (beta chain) was sequenced within a study of cytomegalovirus exposure and HLA in healthy donors. Study summary: Among the approximately 380 donors who were genotyped, 81% fell in the genetic ancestry cluster that is associated with self-reported Caucasian donors.

This clone was recorded a few times. No antigen is known for it. CDR3 size: 13 residues. V lost 2 bases to trimming and J lost 7 bases, with 12 bases between them. Per germline, CDR1 SGHTA and CDR2 FQGTGA. Regarding the study as a whole: There were reportedly fewer N-insertions in an Asian-associated ancestry cluster than the roughly 670-donor mean, in a later analysis.

The PCR contained 60 Vbeta and 13 Jbeta primers. Sequencing used immunoSEQ multiplex PCR; TCRdb keeps in-frame clones, though not all of them. This repertoire shows roughly 100,000 clones, roughly 74% found once; its top ten account for approximately 2%. The sequence was collected from a woman aged 40 to 55 in good health and CMV-seronegative. What was sequenced was PBMCs. This rearrangement joins TRBV7-3 to TRBJ2-7; perhaps TRBD2 as D (6 bases). The CDR3 DNA reads TGTGCCAGCAGCTTAGGAGGAGGGATTGAGCAGTACTTC. It is translated as CASSLGGGIEQYF.